A single sample gave rise to the 31 T cell receptor beta chains below, sequenced in a study of spatial heterogeneity in lung cancer. The study's findings and limits: Tumor mutation counts were tracked by expanded intratumoral alpha and beta TCR counts.

These receptors have no identified antigens. MiXCR, run by TCRdb on the 5' RACE reads, gives a single entry per CDR3 protein. The table has 250 or so distinct CDR3 sequences, about 90% seen once. Noted time point: sample taken at primary tumor resection. Material: lung tumor tissue, obtained at surgery. The receptors were gathered from a female donor with early-stage non-small cell lung cancer.

A word on this clonotype: This beta chain turned up in a library designed for alpha chains; as an off-target read, its abundance says little. The rearrangement uses TRBV3-1 and TRBJ2-2; the match to TRBD2 covers 7 bases. The J segment lost 0 bases and the V segment lost 0 bases, leaving 10 bases of the junction unmatched. Looked up from germline, CDR1 is LGHDT and CDR2 is YNNKEL (reference sequence). This CDR3 is built from 19 residues. The CDR3 DNA follows: TGTGCCAGCAGCCAAGACGTCGGCGGGAGTAGGCCGAACACCGGGGAGCTGTTTTTT. It specifies CASSQDVGGSRPNTGELFF.

This clonotype has just a few counts. This beta chain is an off-target read within a library intended for alpha chains, so its frequency means little. The chain carries TRBV6-4 and TRBJ2-7, with 7 bases aligning to TRBD2. Germline CDR1 reads MRHNA; CDR2 reads SNTAGT. The V gene end was trimmed by 10 bases and the J gene end by 0 bases; junction bases not matched to a gene: 9. The CDR3 contains 14 residues. The CDR3 sequence is CANEGGKSSYEQYF. In DNA, the CDR3 is TGTGCCAACGAGGGAGGGAAGAGCTCCTACGAGCAGTACTTC.

As to this clonotype: Because the library targeted alpha chains, this beta chain is an off-target read whose size means little. The J gene is TRBJ2-1, the V gene TRBV7-2, with D perhaps TRBD1 (6 bases). V lost 5 bases and J lost 11, with 10 bases in between. The CDR3 spans 11 residues. CDR1 is SGHTA, CDR2 FQGNSA, per germline. CDR3 loop: CASSQDRKQFF. In DNA, the CDR3 is TGTGCCAGCAGCCAGGACAGAAAGCAGTTCTTC.

As regards this clonotype: A library prepared for alpha chains yielded this beta chain as an off-target read; its size is of little meaning. Written as DNA, the CDR3 is TGTGCCAGCAGTTATTTTCCTAGTCACGTCCCCGGGGAGCTGTTTTTT. Encoded protein: CASSYFPSHVPGELFF. The genes are TRBV6-5 and TRBJ2-2; D gene ambiguous. The germline CDR1 and CDR2 sequences are MNHEY and SVGAGI. The V end was cut by 3 bases, the J end by 6 bases, with 17 bases between. The CDR3 covers 16 residues.

The sample holds a few counts of this clonotype. This beta chain lies outside the target of a library built for alpha chains; its clone size means little. The V call is TRBV30, the J call TRBJ2-1; TRBD2 might be the D (6 bases). Trimming left V 1 base short and J 6 bases short, with 16 bases between. Germline values: CDR1 GTSNPN, CDR2 SVGIG (reference sequence). The CDR3 length is 15 residues. The CDR3 is CAWSAGATGSNEQFF. DNA for the CDR3: TGTGCCTGGAGTGCGGGAGCGACGGGGAGCAATGAGCAGTTCTTC.

This clonotype was seen a single time. The library was built for alpha chains, so this beta chain is an off-target read and its size means little. V is TRBV20-1 and J is TRBJ2-7, with no clear D. Trimming left V 5 bases short and J 3 bases short, with 17 bases between. This CDR3 region has 14 residues. Germline CDR1 reads DFQATT; CDR2 reads SNEGSKA (reference sequence). CDR3 sequence: CSALVPQRGYEQYF. For the CDR3, the DNA is TGCAGTGCTTTAGTCCCCCAGCGTGGCTACGAGCAGTACTTC.

As for this clonotype: Because the library targeted alpha chains, this beta chain is an off-target read whose size means little. The V gene is TRBV15, the J gene TRBJ2-1; 8 bases align to TRBD2. Germline trimming cut 6 bases from V and 7 bases from J; bases unmatched to any gene: 8. The CDR3 totals 14 residues. Germline-derived CDR1 and CDR2 are LNHNV and YYDKDF (reference sequence). CDR3 sequence reads: CATRSGSVGNEQFF. In DNA form, the CDR3 reads TGTGCCACCAGAAGCGGGAGCGTCGGGAATGAGCAGTTCTTC.

This clonotype was counted a few times. This beta chain represents an off-target read in a library built for alpha chains; its size is of limited meaning. The chain carries TRBV6-2 or TRBV6-3 and TRBJ2-7; 7 bases are shared with TRBD2. The V and J ends lost 2 bases and 5 bases, in that order; junction bases with no gene match: 12. CDR3 length: 16 amino acids. CDR1 and CDR2 from the germline V gene are MNHEY and SVGEGT. The CDR3 reads CASSYVLGGSGDEQYF. The CDR3 DNA is TGTGCCAGCAGTTACGTTCTAGGCGGGAGTGGCGACGAGCAGTACTTC.

As regards this clonotype: This beta chain is a stray sequence in a library constructed for alpha chains; its clone size is not meaningful. The chain recombines TRBV2 with TRBJ2-2, with TRBD1 matching 9 bases. J was trimmed by 4 bases and V by 6 bases; bases with no gene match: 6. The germline gives CDR1 SNHLY, CDR2 FYNNEI. The CDR3 has 15 amino acids. CDR3: CASRIQGAGTGELFF. DNA of the CDR3: TGTGCCAGCAGGATACAGGGGGCCGGCACCGGGGAGCTGTTTTTT.

With respect to this clonotype: This beta chain is off target for a library built for alpha chains, so its abundance means little. The gene calls are TRBV29-1 and TRBJ2-7, with 13 bases lining up with TRBD2. This CDR3 region has 19 residues. The junction had 22 bases not matched to a gene; V was cut back by 4 bases and J by 7 bases. CDR1 SQVTM and CDR2 ANQGSEA come from the germline V gene. The CDR3 sequence: CSVVPRSAEGLAGRDEQYF. The CDR3 coding sequence is TGCAGCGTTGTCCCCCGCTCAGCGGAGGGACTAGCGGGAAGGGATGAGCAGTACTTC.

As for this clonotype: The junction and the germline gene differ at one end; a read error may be behind it. Being off target in a library aimed at alpha chains, this beta chain has a size of little meaning. The chain is built from TRBV30 and TRBJ2-5; D is undetermined. Germline CDR1 is GTSNPN and CDR2 is SVGIG (reference sequence). The CDR3 has 9 amino acids. CDR3: CAWTPPGLF. As DNA, the CDR3 is TGTGCCTGGACCCCACCGGGTCTGTTC.

Regarding this clonotype: Within a library made for alpha chains, this beta chain is off target, and its count is uninformative. This chain uses TRBV7-3 with TRBJ2-4, with D perhaps matching TRBD2 (6 bases). The V gene's germline CDR1 is SGHTA and CDR2 FQGTGA. The CDR3 covers 20 residues. The V and J ends lost 4 bases and 0 bases respectively, with 25 bases between them. The CDR3 loop is CASSSHLNPFWGLAKNIQYF. In DNA form, the CDR3 reads TGTGCCAGCAGCTCGCACTTAAACCCCTTTTGGGGACTAGCCAAAAACATTCAGTACTTC.

With respect to this clonotype: Because this beta chain is a stray read in a library intended to capture alpha chains, its abundance should not be given much weight. The rearrangement joins TRBV6-1 to TRBJ1-1; D unclear. This CDR3 contains 13 residues. Trimming took 2 bases from V and 1 from J, leaving 5 bases between them. Germline-derived CDR1 and CDR2 are MNHNS and SASEGT. The CDR3 here is CASSERANTEAFF. In DNA form, the CDR3 reads TGTGCCAGCAGTGAAAGGGCGAACACTGAAGCTTTCTTT.

This clonotype was seen once. This beta chain is an off-target read within a library intended for alpha chains, so its frequency means little. The gene calls are TRBV5-1 and TRBJ2-7, with D perhaps TRBD1 (6 bases). Trimming shortened V by 1 base and J by 1 base, and 12 bases separated the two germline ends. Germline V gives CDR1 SGHRS, CDR2 YFSETQ. This CDR3 is built from 15 residues. As DNA, the CDR3 is TGCGCCAGCAGCTTGACCGGGACACAGTCCTACGAGCAGTACTTC. It codes for CASSLTGTQSYEQYF.

With regard to this clonotype: Within a library made for alpha chains, this beta chain is off target, and its count is uninformative. This chain links TRBV7-3 with TRBJ2-1; 9 nucleotides line up with TRBD1. This CDR3 is 16 amino acids long. Per germline, CDR1 SGHTA and CDR2 FQGTGA. After removal of 5 bases from V and 5 bases from J, the junction contained 10 bases not matched to a gene. CDR3 nucleotide sequence: TGTGCCAGCAGCCTACAGGGGGCTCTGATTAACAATGAGCAGTTCTTC. It encodes CASSLQGALINNEQFF.

This clonotype came up once. Because the library targeted alpha chains, this beta chain is an off-target read whose size means little. V gene TRBV9 combines with J gene TRBJ1-1; D remains unclear. CDR3 length equals 13 residues. From germline, CDR1 is SGDLS and CDR2 YYNGEE. The V end lost 2 bases, the J end lost 8 bases, and 13 bases lay between the germline ends. The CDR3, as DNA: TGTGCCAGCAGCGTTGACACTCGATCCGAAGCTTTCTTT. It codes for CASSVDTRSEAFF.

Note on this clonotype: Because the library targeted alpha chains, this beta chain is an off-target read whose size means little. V usage is TRBV5-4 and J usage is TRBJ2-1; 10 bases are shared with TRBD2. The CDR3 contains 16 residues. Germline V gene sequence: CDR1 SGHNT, CDR2 YYREEE (reference sequence). V was clipped by 1 base and J by 5 bases; unmatched bases: 6. CDR3 region: CASSLFASGSDNEQFF. In nucleotides, the CDR3 is TGTGCCAGCAGCTTGTTTGCTAGCGGGAGTGACAATGAGCAGTTCTTC.

Details on this clonotype: Found in a library prepared for alpha chains, this beta chain is an off-target read, and its abundance has little meaning. The CDR3, as DNA: TGTGCCAGCAAGGGACAGGGGGTACTCGCTGAAGCTTTCTTT. It yields the protein CASKGQGVLAEAFF. The rearrangement joins TRBV6-5 to TRBJ1-1; 11 nucleotides match TRBD1. Per the germline V gene, CDR1 is MNHEY and CDR2 is SVGAGI. This CDR3 contains 14 residues. Trimming at V came to 7 bases and at J to 6 bases, leaving 7 bases not matched to a gene.

Points on this clonotype: This beta chain appears as a stray read in a library generated for alpha chains; its size is not informative. The V and J genes are TRBV20-1 and TRBJ2-3, with 7 bases aligning to TRBD2. The germline V gene encodes CDR1 DFQATT and CDR2 SNEGSKA (reference sequence). V lost 6 bases and J lost 1; bases outside the gene matches: 10. The CDR3 extends over 15 amino acids. DNA for the CDR3: TGCAGTGCAGGAAGAAGACTAGCCGGCACAGATACGCAGTATTTT. This translates into CSAGRRLAGTDTQYF.

About this clonotype itself: As an off-target read in a library built for alpha chains, this beta chain has a frequency of little significance. This chain uses TRBV28 with TRBJ2-2; D is unclear. Per the germline V gene, CDR1 is MDHEN and CDR2 is SYDVKM. Trimming shortened V by 11 bases and J by 4 bases, and 14 bases separated the two germline ends. The CDR3 contains 13 residues. The CDR3 here is CAYGSHLTGELFF. Written as DNA, the CDR3 is TGTGCCTACGGCAGCCATCTCACCGGGGAGCTGTTTTTT.

Regarding this clonotype: This beta chain is off target for a library built for alpha chains, so its abundance means little. The V call is TRBV3-1, the J call TRBJ2-3; a possible D gene is TRBD1 (6 bases). V lost 0 bases to trimming and J lost 1 base, with 14 bases between them. This CDR3 is 17 amino acids long. In germline, CDR1 is LGHDT, CDR2 YNNKEL (reference sequence). CDR3 in amino acids: CASSQDWSGVGTDTQYF. CDR3 DNA: TGTGCCAGCAGCCAAGATTGGTCAGGGGTGGGCACAGATACGCAGTATTTT.

Note on this clonotype: The library was prepared for alpha chains; this beta chain is a stray read, so its frequency means little. This chain joins TRBV6-5 and TRBJ2-7; 7 nucleotides match TRBD1. This CDR3 contains 13 residues. The ends lost 4 bases at V and 6 bases at J; junction bases unmatched: 6. Per the germline V gene, CDR1 is MNHEY and CDR2 is SVGAGI. The CDR3 sequence: CASSSPGGREQYF. In DNA form, the CDR3 reads TGTGCCAGCAGTTCTCCAGGGGGTCGCGAGCAGTACTTC.

Comments on this clonotype: This beta chain came through as a stray read in a library set up for alpha chains, and its size says little. This chain connects TRBV5-6 to TRBJ1-4; D call uncertain. Trimming left V 4 bases short and J 3 bases short, with 10 bases between. Germline V gives CDR1 SGHDT, CDR2 YYEEEE. This CDR3 is 14 amino acids long. CDR3 bases: TGTGCCAGCAGCCTAGGGCTGCCTAATGAAAAACTGTTTTTT. Translated: CASSLGLPNEKLFF.

Turning to this clonotype: This beta chain is a stray read from a library made for alpha chains; its abundance is not meaningful. This chain links TRBV10-3 with TRBJ2-7; no reliable D call. This CDR3 is built from 13 residues. V was trimmed by 6 bases and J by 0 bases, leaving 9 bases between them. Germline values: CDR1 ENHRY, CDR2 SYGVKD. CDR3 in amino acids: CAISHGPSYEQYF. Written as DNA, the CDR3 is TGTGCCATCAGCCACGGGCCCTCCTACGAGCAGTACTTC.

Details on this clonotype: A library prepared for alpha chains yielded this beta chain as an off-target read; its size is of little meaning. The V call is TRBV20-1, the J call TRBJ2-7, with 8 bases that match TRBD1. Germline V gene sequence: CDR1 DFQATT, CDR2 SNEGSKA (reference sequence). V dropped 5 bases and J dropped 6; count of bases not matched to a gene: 12. The CDR3 contains 14 residues. The CDR3 DNA sequence: TGCAGTGCTCCCAGGCAAGGACAGGGCTCCGAGCAGTACTTC. Translating gives CSAPRQGQGSEQYF.

This clonotype has only one observation. This beta chain is an unintended read in a library built for alpha chains; its size means little. This chain connects TRBV6-1 to TRBJ2-1, with 10 bases lining up with TRBD2. CDR1 and CDR2 from the germline V gene are MNHNS and SASEGT. The length of the CDR3 is 15 residues. The V gene end was trimmed by 3 bases and the J gene end by 4 bases; junction bases not matched to a gene: 3. In DNA, the CDR3 is TGTGCCAGCAGTGAGCTAGCGGGAGTATACAATGAGCAGTTCTTC. Protein sequence: CASSELAGVYNEQFF.

A remark on this clonotype: Since it is a stray read in a library aimed at alpha chains, this beta chain has a size that is not meaningful. The chain carries TRBV12-3 or TRBV12-4 and TRBJ1-3; D is undetermined. The CDR3 runs 12 residues. The V gene lost 7 bases and the J gene lost 4 bases, with 8 bases spanning the gap. The CDR3 coding sequence is TGTGCCAGCAATGCCAGGGGAAACACCATATATTTT. Translated: CASNARGNTIYF.

Regarding this clonotype: A library prepared for alpha chains yielded this beta chain as an off-target read; its size is of little meaning. The gene calls are TRBV4-1 and TRBJ1-3; D unresolved. Germline lookup yields CDR1 MGHRA and CDR2 YSYEKL. Trimming removed 0 bases at V and 4 bases at J, with 13 bases between. There are 16 residues in the CDR3. CDR3 coding DNA: TGCGCCAGCAGCCAAGATGGGAAGGTTTTCGGAAACACCATATATTTT. This sequence encodes CASSQDGKVFGNTIYF.

Concerning this clonotype: This beta chain lies outside the target of a library built for alpha chains; its clone size means little. V and J are TRBV7-3 and TRBJ2-1; no definite D call. Per germline, CDR1 SGHTA and CDR2 FQGTGA. Trimming took 0 bases from V and 4 from J, leaving 4 bases between them. The CDR3 is 13 residues long. The chain's CDR3 is CASSLTGYNEQFF. The CDR3 DNA reads as TGTGCCAGCAGCTTAACCGGATACAATGAGCAGTTCTTC.

To note about this clonotype: This beta chain is a stray sequence in a library constructed for alpha chains; its clone size is not meaningful. J is TRBJ2-1 and V is TRBV6-2 or TRBV6-3, with D possibly TRBD2 on 5 matching bases. CDR3 length equals 13 residues. Germline CDR1 and CDR2: MNHEY and SVGEGT. Between the trimmed V and J ends, which lost 6 bases and 8 bases, there was a span of 14 bases. The chain's CDR3 is CASRAGVRDEQFF. For the CDR3, the DNA is TGTGCCAGCAGAGCCGGGGTACGCGATGAGCAGTTCTTC.

A remark on this clonotype: Since the library was made to target alpha chains, this beta chain is a stray read and its abundance is not meaningful. This sequence joins TRBV12-5 and TRBJ2-7, with D perhaps matching TRBD1 or TRBD2 (5 bases each). CDR3 size: 15 residues. Trimming shortened V by 7 bases and J by 4 bases, and 20 bases separated the two germline ends. Germline V gene data show CDR1 as LGHNT and CDR2 as FRNRAP. The CDR3 here is CASVDKPGPSYEQYF. The CDR3 coding sequence is TGTGCTAGTGTCGACAAACCGGGACCCTCGTACGAGCAGTACTTC.